Here is one TCR beta chain with its context. This specimen comes from a study of OX40 agonist ivuxolimab in advanced cancers. Study details: Dose-escalation patients' cancers were hepatocellular carcinoma, melanoma, renal cell or head and neck cancer.

Data came from immunoSEQ multiplex PCR; TCRdb stores just in-frame clones and leaves some out. The sample contains around 40,000 clones, about 82% of which appear only once. This CDR3 is 15 amino acids long. CDR1 is SGDLS and CDR2 is YYNGEE in the germline V gene. With 4 bases removed from V and 0 bases from J, the gap between germline ends came to 13 bases. The receptor was isolated from an adult with an advanced solid tumor such as melanoma, head and neck, liver or kidney cancer. The genes are TRBV9 and TRBJ2-5; D is unresolved. The sample in question was CD4+ or CD8+ T cells sorted from blood, obtained in a trial of the OX40 agonist ivuxolimab. The CDR3 loop is CASSPDPVYQETQYF. CDR3 coding DNA: TGTGCCAGCAGCCCAGACCCCGTGTACCAAGAGACCCAGTACTTC.